This passage covers 8 T cell receptor beta chains from one sample sequenced in a study of OX40 agonist ivuxolimab in advanced cancers. Method: immunoSEQ multiplex PCR; TCRdb's copy keeps in-frame clones and lacks some. The data show around 89,000 clones, under 95% seen once. The sample in question was CD4+ or CD8+ T cells sorted from blood, obtained in a trial of the OX40 agonist ivuxolimab. These receptors came from an adult with an advanced solid tumor such as melanoma, head and neck, liver or kidney cancer.

This clone was observed once. The chain couples TRBV18 to TRBJ1-2; D gene ambiguous. The CDR3 totals 15 residues. Germline V lookup: CDR1 KGHSH, CDR2 LQKENI. The V gene lost 6 bases and the J gene lost 1 base, with 15 bases spanning the gap. The CDR3 nucleotides are TGTGCCAGCTCTCTAAATCCAACAGTTAACTATGGCTACACCTTC. Amino acids: CASSLNPTVNYGYTF.

This chain uses TRBV7-9 with TRBJ2-1; D may be TRBD2 (6 bases). The CDR3 sequence is 14 residues long. Trimming took 5 bases from V and 8 from J, leaving 16 bases between them. Germline CDR1 reads SEHNR; CDR2 reads FQNEAQ (reference sequence). The chain's CDR3 is CASSRDLGGDEQFF. For the CDR3, the DNA is TGTGCCAGCAGCCGGGACCTCGGGGGTGATGAGCAGTTCTTC.

As concerns this clone: An end of the junction does not agree with germline; a read error may underlie this. V and J are TRBV5-1 and TRBJ1-2, with 8 bases matching TRBD1. Germline values: CDR1 SGHRS, CDR2 YFSETQ. The CDR3 is 14 residues long. DNA for the CDR3: TGCGCCTGCAGCCGGGACAGGTCAAACTATGGCTACACCTTC. This sequence encodes CACSRDRSNYGYTF.

J is TRBJ2-7 and V is TRBV5-3; 11 bases are shared with TRBD2. TRBV5-3 is given ORF status, its function remaining uncertain. The length of the CDR3 is 17 residues. Trimming took 4 bases from V and 0 from J; bases not matched to a gene: 9. The CDR3 loop is CARSRGLAEGRSYEQYF. The CDR3 nucleotides are TGTGCCAGAAGCCGGGGACTAGCGGAGGGGCGCTCCTACGAGCAGTACTTC.

This clone showed up just a few times. The chain employs TRBV15 and TRBJ2-7; D is unresolved. V lost 0 bases and J 7 bases, leaving 16 bases between the germline ends. CDR1 LNHNV and CDR2 YYDKDF come from the germline V gene (reference sequence). The CDR3 has 15 amino acids. The chain's CDR3 is CATSRDPGYAREQYF. As DNA, the CDR3 is TGTGCCACCAGCAGAGATCCGGGCTACGCGCGGGAGCAGTACTTC.

The genes are TRBV6-1 and TRBJ1-1; D gene ambiguous. CDR3 size: 16 residues. In germline, CDR1 is MNHNS, CDR2 SASEGT. The ends were cut back, 4 bases at V and 0 bases at J, with 15 bases in the middle. The CDR3 is CASSAPRPLLNTEAFF. For the CDR3, the DNA is TGTGCCAGCAGTGCCCCCCGCCCTCTTCTGAACACTGAAGCTTTCTTT.

V gene TRBV11-2 combines with J gene TRBJ2-7; D is uncertain. The V end was cut by 2 bases, the J end by 6 bases, with 14 bases between. CDR1 is SGHAT, CDR2 FQNNGV, per germline. The CDR3 is 14 residues long. In nucleotides, the CDR3 is TGTGCCAGCAGCTTACCCCCGTTCGGTCTCGAGCAGTACTTC. It encodes CASSLPPFGLEQYF.

The chain combines TRBV27 with TRBJ1-1, with no clear D. Germline CDR1 and CDR2: MNHEY and SMNVEV (reference sequence). CDR3 size: 13 residues. Between the trimmed V and J ends, which lost 3 bases and 1 base, there was a span of 6 bases. The CDR3 region is CASSFLANTEAFF. The CDR3 DNA sequence: TGTGCCAGCAGTTTTCTCGCGAACACTGAAGCTTTCTTT.